The T cell receptor beta chain described here comes from a study of T cell responses to AZD1222 COVID-19 vaccine. About the research overall: Both about-4-week and about-12-week second-dose recipients were combined.

V lost 3 bases, J lost 0 bases, and 3 bases stayed unmatched. The CDR3 has 15 amino acids. The V gene's germline CDR1 is LNHDA and CDR2 SQIVND (reference sequence). Study-wide findings and caveats: Recipients of two AZD1222 doses showed rising Spike-specific TCR breadth and depth. No day 14 peak samples; only post-peak repertoires were characterized.

Note on this clone: Its target is not known.

Assay used: immunoSEQ multiplex PCR; TCRdb lists only in-frame clones, some missing. Counted here are 75,000 to 100,000 clones, 75% to 90% occurring once; the ten biggest clones make up under 8.5%. The sequence came from an adult in good health. The genes are TRBV19 and TRBJ2-7; TRBD2 agrees at 9 bases. This specimen consisted of peripheral blood, obtained on day 0 of AZD1222 vaccination. CDR3 coding DNA: TGTGCCAGTAGTATCCTAGCGGGACGCTCCTACGAGCAGTACTTC. Amino acid sequence: CASSILAGRSYEQYF.